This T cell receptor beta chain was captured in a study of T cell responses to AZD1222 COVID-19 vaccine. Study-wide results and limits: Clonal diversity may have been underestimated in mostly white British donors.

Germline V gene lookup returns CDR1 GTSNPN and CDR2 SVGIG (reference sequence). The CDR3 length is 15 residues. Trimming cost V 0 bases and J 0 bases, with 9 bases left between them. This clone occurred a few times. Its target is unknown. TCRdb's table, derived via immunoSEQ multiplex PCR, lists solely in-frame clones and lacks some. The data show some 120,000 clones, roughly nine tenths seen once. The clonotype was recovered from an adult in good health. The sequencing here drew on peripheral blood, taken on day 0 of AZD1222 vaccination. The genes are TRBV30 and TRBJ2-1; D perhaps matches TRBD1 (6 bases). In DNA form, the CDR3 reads TGTGCCTGGAGTGTACTGGACAGCTCCTACAATGAGCAGTTCTTC. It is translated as CAWSVLDSSYNEQFF.